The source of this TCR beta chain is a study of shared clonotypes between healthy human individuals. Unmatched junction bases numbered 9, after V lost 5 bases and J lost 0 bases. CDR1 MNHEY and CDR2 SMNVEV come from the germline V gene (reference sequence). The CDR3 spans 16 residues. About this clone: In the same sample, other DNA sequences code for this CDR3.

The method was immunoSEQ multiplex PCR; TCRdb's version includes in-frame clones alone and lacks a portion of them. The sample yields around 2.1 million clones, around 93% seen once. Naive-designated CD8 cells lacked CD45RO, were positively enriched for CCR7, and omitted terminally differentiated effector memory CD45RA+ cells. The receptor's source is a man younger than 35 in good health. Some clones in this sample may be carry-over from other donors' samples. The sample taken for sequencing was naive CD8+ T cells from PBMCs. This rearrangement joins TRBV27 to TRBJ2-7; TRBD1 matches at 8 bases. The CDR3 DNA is TGTGCCAGCAGTCCGTCGACAGGGGAAAGCTCCTACGAGCAGTACTTC. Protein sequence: CASSPSTGESSYEQYF.